This T cell receptor (beta chain) comes out of a study of T cells in Graves' hyperthyroidism and ophthalmopathy. Cells are PBMCs isolated from over 7.5 ml of fresh blood. Concerning this clonotype: Its antigen is undetermined.

TCR beta CDR3 regions were amplified from RNA. The study used the HTBI primer set for a first-round RT-PCR of the TCR CDR3. TCRdb used MiXCR to reprocess the multiplex PCR reads, holding one entry per CDR3 protein. This sample has about 500,000 distinct CDR3 sequences; about a sixth occur once, and the top ten carry around 19%. Study-level findings and limits: Ophthalmopathy was model-predicted a median about 6 months pre-onset. In blood, most of the thyroid clonotypes expanded above 0.001 were also present. Ophthalmopathy cases were set apart from stable hyperthyroidism by a 13 V-J model.

The clonotype was recovered from a woman in her late teens or twenties with Graves' hyperthyroidism. Material for sequencing was blood.

DNA for the CDR3: TGCAGCGTTAGTGAAGTGCGGCAGTTCTTC. Translating it yields CSVSEVRQFF. V is TRBV29-1 and J is TRBJ2-1; D unresolved. CDR1 and CDR2 (germline): SQVTM, ANQGSEA. Trimming pared 5 bases from V and 12 bases from J, leaving 11 bases between. CDR3 size: 10 residues.